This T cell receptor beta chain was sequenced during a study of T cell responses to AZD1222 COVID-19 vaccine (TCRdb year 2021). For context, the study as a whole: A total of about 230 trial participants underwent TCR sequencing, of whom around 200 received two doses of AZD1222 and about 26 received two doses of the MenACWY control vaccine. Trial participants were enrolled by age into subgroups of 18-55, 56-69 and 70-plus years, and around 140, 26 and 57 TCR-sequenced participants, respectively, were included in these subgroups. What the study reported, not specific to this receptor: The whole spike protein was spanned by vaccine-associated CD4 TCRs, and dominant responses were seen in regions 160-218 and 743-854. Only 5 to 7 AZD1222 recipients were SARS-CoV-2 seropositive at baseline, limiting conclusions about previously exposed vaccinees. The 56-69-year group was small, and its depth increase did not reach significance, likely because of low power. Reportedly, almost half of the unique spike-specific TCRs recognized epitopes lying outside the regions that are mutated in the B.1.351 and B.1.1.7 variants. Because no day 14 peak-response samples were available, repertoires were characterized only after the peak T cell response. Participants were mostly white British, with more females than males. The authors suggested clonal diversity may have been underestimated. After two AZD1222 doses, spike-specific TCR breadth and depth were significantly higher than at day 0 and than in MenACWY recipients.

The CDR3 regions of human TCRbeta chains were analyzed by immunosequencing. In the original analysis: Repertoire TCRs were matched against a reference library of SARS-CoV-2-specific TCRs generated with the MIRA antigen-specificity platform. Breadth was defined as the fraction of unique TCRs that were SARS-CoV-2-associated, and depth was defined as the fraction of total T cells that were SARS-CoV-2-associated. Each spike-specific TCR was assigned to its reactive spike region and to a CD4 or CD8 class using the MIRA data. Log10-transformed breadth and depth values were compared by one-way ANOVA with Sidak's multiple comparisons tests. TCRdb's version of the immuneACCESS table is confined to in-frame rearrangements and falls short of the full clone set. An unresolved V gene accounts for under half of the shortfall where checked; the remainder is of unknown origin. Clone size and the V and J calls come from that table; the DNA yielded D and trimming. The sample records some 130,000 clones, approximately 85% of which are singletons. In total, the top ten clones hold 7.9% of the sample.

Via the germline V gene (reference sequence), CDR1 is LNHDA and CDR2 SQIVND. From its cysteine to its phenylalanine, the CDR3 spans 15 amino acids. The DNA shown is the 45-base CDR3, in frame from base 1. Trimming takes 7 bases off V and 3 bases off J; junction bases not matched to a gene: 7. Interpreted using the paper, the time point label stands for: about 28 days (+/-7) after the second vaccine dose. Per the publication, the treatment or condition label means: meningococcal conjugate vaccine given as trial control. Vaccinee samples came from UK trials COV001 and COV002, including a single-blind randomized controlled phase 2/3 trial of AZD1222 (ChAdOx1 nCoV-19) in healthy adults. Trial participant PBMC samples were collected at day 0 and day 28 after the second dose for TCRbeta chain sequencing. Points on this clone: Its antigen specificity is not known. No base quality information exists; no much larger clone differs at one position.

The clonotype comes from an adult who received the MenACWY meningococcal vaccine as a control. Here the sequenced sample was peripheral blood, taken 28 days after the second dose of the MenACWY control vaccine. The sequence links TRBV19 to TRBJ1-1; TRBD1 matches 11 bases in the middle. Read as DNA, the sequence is TGTGCCAGTACCCGGACAGGGGGCTCGGACACTGAAGCTTTCTTT. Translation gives CASTRTGGSDTEAFF.